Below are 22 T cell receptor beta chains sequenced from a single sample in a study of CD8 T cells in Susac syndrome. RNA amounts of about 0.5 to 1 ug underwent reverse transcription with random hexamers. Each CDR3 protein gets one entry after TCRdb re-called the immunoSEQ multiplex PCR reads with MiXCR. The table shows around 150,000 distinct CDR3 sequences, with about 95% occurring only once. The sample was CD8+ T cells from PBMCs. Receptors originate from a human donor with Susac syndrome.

The CDR3: CASRGLVLPYEQYF. CDR3 DNA: TGTGCCAGCAGGGGACTAGTACTTCCCTACGAGCAGTACTTC. This chain joins TRBV2 and TRBJ2-7, with 8 bases identical to TRBD2. Germline loops: CDR1 SNHLY, CDR2 FYNNEI. The length of the CDR3 is 14 residues. The V and J ends lost 6 bases and 2 bases, in that order; junction bases with no gene match: 6.

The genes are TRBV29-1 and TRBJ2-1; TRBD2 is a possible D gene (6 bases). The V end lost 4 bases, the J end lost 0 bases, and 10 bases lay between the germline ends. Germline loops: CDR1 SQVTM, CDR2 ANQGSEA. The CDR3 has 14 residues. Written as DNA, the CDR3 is TGCAGCGTTGTGGGCGGGGTCTCCTACAATGAGCAGTTCTTC. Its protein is CSVVGGVSYNEQFF.

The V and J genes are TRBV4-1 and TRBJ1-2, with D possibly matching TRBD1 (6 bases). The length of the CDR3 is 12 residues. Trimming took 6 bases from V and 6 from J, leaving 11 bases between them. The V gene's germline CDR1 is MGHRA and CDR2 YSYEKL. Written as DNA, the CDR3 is TGCGCCAGCAGAGAGGGGGGTCATGGCTACACCTTC. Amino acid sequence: CASREGGHGYTF.

CDR3 bases: TGCAGTGCCCTCGGACCTGGAAACACCATATATTTT. It encodes CSALGPGNTIYF. The chain uses TRBV20-1 and TRBJ1-3; no reliable D call. The length of the CDR3 is 12 residues. CDR1 is DFQATT, CDR2 SNEGSKA, per germline (reference sequence). The V and J ends lost 6 bases and 2 bases respectively, with 8 bases between them.

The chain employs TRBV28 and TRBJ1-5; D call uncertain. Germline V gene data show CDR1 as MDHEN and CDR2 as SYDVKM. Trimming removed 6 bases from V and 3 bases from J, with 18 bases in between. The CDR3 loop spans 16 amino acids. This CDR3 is CASSSPETASNQPQHF. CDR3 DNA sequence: TGTGCCAGCAGCTCGCCAGAGACCGCTTCCAATCAGCCCCAGCATTTT.

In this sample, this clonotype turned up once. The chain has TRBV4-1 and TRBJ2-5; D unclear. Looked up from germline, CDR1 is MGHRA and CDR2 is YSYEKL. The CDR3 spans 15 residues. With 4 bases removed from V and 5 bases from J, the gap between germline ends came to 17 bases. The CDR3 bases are TGCGCCAGCAGCCCGCAGATCACACTCAAGGAGACCCAGTACTTC. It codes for CASSPQITLKETQYF.

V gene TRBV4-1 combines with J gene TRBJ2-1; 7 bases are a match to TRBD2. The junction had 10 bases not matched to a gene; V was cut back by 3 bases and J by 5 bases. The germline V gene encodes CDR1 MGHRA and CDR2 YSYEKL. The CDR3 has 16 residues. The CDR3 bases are TGCGCCAGCAGCCACAACAGCGGCAGCGGGAACAATGAGCAGTTCTTC. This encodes CASSHNSGSGNNEQFF.

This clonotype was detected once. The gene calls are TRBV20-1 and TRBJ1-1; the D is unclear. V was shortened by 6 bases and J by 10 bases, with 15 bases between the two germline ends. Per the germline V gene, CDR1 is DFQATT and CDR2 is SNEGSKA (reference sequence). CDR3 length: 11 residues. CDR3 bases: TGCAGTGCCCTCTCTGGCAGTACAGCTTTCTTT. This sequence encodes CSALSGSTAFF.

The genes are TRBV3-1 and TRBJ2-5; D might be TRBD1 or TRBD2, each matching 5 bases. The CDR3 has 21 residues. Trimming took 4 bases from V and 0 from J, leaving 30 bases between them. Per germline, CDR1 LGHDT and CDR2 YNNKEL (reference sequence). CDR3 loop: CASSRQWQEREGPNHQETQYF. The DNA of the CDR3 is TGTGCCAGCAGCCGTCAGTGGCAGGAGAGAGAGGGACCGAACCACCAAGAGACCCAGTACTTC.

Here the CDR3 reads CATSDFNVGSDWTGELFF. As DNA, the CDR3 is TGTGCCACCAGTGATTTTAACGTCGGGTCAGATTGGACCGGGGAGCTGTTTTTT. The V call is TRBV24-1, the J call TRBJ2-2; D not resolved. Germline V gives CDR1 KGHDR, CDR2 SFDVKD. Trimming left V 1 base short and J 5 bases short, with 19 bases between. The CDR3 length is 18 residues.

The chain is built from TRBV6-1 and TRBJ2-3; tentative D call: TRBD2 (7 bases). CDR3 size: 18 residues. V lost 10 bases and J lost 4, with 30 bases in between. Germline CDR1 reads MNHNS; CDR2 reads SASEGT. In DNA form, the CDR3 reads TGTGCCATCAGGGAGGGGGGAGAGAGTCCTGGGCTCCCAGATACGCAGTATTTT. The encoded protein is CAIREGGESPGLPDTQYF.

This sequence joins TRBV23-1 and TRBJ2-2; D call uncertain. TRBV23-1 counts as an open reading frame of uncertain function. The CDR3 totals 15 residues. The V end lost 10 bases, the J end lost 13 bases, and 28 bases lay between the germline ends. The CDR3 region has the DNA TGCGCCAAAGAGGTGACAAGACCACCCCGGGTCGGGCTGTTTTTT. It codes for CAKEVTRPPRVGLFF.

In nucleotides, the CDR3 is TGTGCCAGCAGCTCGACGGACAGAAACTCCTACGAGCAGTACTTC. The encoded protein is CASSSTDRNSYEQYF. V gene TRBV11-1 combines with J gene TRBJ2-7; a possible D gene is TRBD1 (6 bases). V lost 4 bases to trimming and J lost 0 bases, with 13 bases between them. The germline V gene encodes CDR1 SGHAT and CDR2 FQDESV (reference sequence). There are 15 residues in the CDR3.

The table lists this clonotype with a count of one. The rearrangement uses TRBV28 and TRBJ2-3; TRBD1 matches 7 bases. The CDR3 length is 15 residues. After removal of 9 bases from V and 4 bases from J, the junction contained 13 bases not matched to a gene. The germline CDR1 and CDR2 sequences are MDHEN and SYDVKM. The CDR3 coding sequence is TGTGCCAGTACGACAGGGTGGGGTCCCTCAGATACGCAGTATTTT. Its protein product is CASTTGWGPSDTQYF.

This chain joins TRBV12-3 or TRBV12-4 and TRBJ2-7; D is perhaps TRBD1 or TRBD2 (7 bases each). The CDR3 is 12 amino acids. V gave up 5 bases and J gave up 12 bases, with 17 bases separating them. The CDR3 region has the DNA TGTGCCAGCAGTCAGGGGGGGGCGGACCCGTACTTC. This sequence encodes CASSQGGADPYF.

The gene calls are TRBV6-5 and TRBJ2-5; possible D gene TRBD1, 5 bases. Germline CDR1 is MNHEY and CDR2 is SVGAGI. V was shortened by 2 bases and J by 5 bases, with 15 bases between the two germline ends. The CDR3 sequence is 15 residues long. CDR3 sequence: CASSYLQGHGETQYF. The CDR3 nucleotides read TGTGCCAGCAGTTACCTCCAGGGCCATGGGGAGACCCAGTACTTC.

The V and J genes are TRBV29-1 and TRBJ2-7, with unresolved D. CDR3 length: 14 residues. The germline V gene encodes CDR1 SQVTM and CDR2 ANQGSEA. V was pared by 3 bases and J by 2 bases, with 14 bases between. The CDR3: CSVDSRNGPYEQYF. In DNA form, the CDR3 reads TGCAGCGTTGACTCCCGGAACGGGCCCTACGAGCAGTACTTC.

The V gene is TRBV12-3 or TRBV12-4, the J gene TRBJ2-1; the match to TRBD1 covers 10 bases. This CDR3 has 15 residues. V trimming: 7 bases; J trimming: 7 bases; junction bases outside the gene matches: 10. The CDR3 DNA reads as TGTGCCAGCAATCCCGGGACAGGGGATCTGAATGAGCAGTTCTTC. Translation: CASNPGTGDLNEQFF.

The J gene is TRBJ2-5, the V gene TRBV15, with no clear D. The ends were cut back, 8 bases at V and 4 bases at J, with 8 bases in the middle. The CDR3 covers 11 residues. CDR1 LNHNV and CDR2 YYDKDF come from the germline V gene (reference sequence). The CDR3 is CATAAPETQYF. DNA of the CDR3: TGTGCCACCGCCGCGCCAGAGACCCAGTACTTC. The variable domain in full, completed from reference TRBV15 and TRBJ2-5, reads DAMVIQNPRYQVTQFGKPVTLSCSQTLNHNVMYWYQQKSSQAPKLLFHYYDKDFNNEADTPDNFQSRRPNTSFCFLDIRSPGLGDTAMYLCATAAPETQYFGPGTRLLVL.

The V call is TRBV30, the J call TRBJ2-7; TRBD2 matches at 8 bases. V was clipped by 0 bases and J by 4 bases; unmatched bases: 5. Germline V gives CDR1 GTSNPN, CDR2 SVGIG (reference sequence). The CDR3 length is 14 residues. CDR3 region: CAWSVDSGKYEQYF. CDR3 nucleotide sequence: TGTGCCTGGAGTGTGGATAGCGGGAAATACGAGCAGTACTTC.

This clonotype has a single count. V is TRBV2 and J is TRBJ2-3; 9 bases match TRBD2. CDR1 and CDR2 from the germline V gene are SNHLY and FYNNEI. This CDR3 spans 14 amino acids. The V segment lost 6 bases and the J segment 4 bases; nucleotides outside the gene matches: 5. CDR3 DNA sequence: TGTGCCAGCAGGCTAGCGGGACTCTCAGATACGCAGTATTTT. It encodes CASRLAGLSDTQYF.

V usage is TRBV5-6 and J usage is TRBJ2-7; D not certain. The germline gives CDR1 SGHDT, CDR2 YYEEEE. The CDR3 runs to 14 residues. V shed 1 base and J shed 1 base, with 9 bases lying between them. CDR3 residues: CASSLQQPSYEQYF. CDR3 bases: TGTGCCAGCAGCTTGCAACAGCCGTCCTACGAGCAGTACTTC.